This T cell receptor (beta chain) was identified during a study of T cells in Graves' hyperthyroidism and ophthalmopathy. TCR beta CDR3 region amplification was performed from RNA transcripts. The study used the HTBI primer set for a first-round RT-PCR of the TCR CDR3. From the multiplex PCR reads, TCRdb called clonotypes with MiXCR, one entry per CDR3 protein. The data show approximately 610,000 distinct CDR3 sequences, with about 15% seen just once and around 4.1% held by the top ten. The CDR3 totals 14 residues. Between the trimmed V and J ends, which lost 5 bases and 3 bases, there was a span of 10 bases. CDR1 is MNHEY, CDR2 SMNVEV, per germline (reference sequence). This clonotype was detected ten times or more.

Material: blood. The V call is TRBV27, the J call TRBJ2-2; D possibly corresponds to TRBD2 (6 bases). This TCR was sampled from a woman in her forties with Graves' ophthalmopathy. Written as DNA, the CDR3 is TGTGCCAGCAGTGGGACTTCCTACACCGGGGAGCTGTTTTTT. Translating gives CASSGTSYTGELFF.